This T cell receptor beta chain derives from a study of blood T cell repertoires in COVID-19. About the study: COVID-19 samples collected from the United States, Italy and Spain covered acute and convalescent phases. T cells, B-cell-depleted T cells, or PBMCs provided the cDNA or gDNA that served as material.

Followed over time, Seattle patients had been enrolled while infection was active. How the authors handled the data: Amplified reference gene primers provided the basis for estimating nucleated cell counts. TCRdb's table, derived via immunoSEQ multiplex PCR, lists solely in-frame clones and lacks some. Clonal size and the V and J genes are those of that table, whereas D and trimming came from the DNA. This table holds fewer than 55,000 clones, under 90% found once. Germline V gene data show CDR1 as MNHEY and CDR2 as SMNVEV (reference sequence). J was trimmed by 5 bases and V by 5 bases; bases with no gene match: 12. This CDR3 has 16 amino acids.

What was sequenced was peripheral blood. The TCR comes from an elderly woman with COVID-19, enrolled during active disease. The V call is TRBV27, the J call TRBJ2-5, with 9 bases identical to TRBD2. The CDR3 DNA sequence: TGTGCCAGCAGTCCGAGACGGCTAGCGGGATTGGAGACCCAGTACTTC. Encoded protein: CASSPRRLAGLETQYF.